These 17 T cell receptor beta chains came from one sample sequenced in a study of T cell changes during pregnancy in multiple sclerosis. Generated by immunoSEQ multiplex PCR, the TCRdb table keeps only in-frame clones and is missing some. The sample comprises around 30,000 clones, over 85% of which are singletons, and roughly 5.7% rests with the top ten. Source: CD8+ T cells from peripheral blood mononuclear cells, taken before pregnancy. These receptors came from a female donor with multiple sclerosis, enrolled in a pregnancy study.

The chain couples TRBV4-2 to TRBJ1-1, with a weak D call TRBD1 (6 bases). Germline V gene sequence: CDR1 LGHNA, CDR2 YNFKEQ. The CDR3 runs to 16 residues. Trimming pared 1 base from V and 7 bases from J, leaving 19 bases between. This chain's CDR3 is CASSQVRGLDGLEAFF. CDR3 DNA: TGTGCCAGCAGCCAAGTCAGGGGTCTTGATGGCCTTGAAGCTTTCTTT.

The J gene is TRBJ2-7, the V gene TRBV27, with D possibly TRBD1 on 6 matching bases. The CDR3 is 17 residues long. Trimming removed 2 bases at V and 0 bases at J, with 17 bases between. The germline V gene encodes CDR1 MNHEY and CDR2 SMNVEV (reference sequence). The CDR3 DNA is TGTGCCAGCAGTTTAAAGTCGAACAGGGCGAGCTCCTACGAGCAGTACTTC. It is translated as CASSLKSNRASSYEQYF.

This clone was detected once. This chain uses TRBV10-3 with TRBJ1-3; 7 bases agree with TRBD1. The CDR3 is 15 amino acids. V shed 3 bases, J shed 0 bases, and the junction held 2 bases outside the gene matches. Germline CDR1 ENHRY, CDR2 SYGVKD. The CDR3 loop reads CAISEGTVSGNTIYF. The CDR3 coding sequence is TGTGCCATCAGTGAAGGGACAGTCTCTGGAAACACCATATATTTT.

The rearrangement uses TRBV29-1 and TRBJ1-1; TRBD1 matches at 9 bases. This CDR3 is 17 amino acids long. Germline V gene data show CDR1 as SQVTM and CDR2 as ANQGSEA. J was trimmed by 3 bases and V by 3 bases; bases with no gene match: 14. In DNA, the CDR3 is TGCAGCGTTGAGGGCCAGGACAGGGGTGTATGGTACACTGAAGCTTTCTTT. Its protein is CSVEGQDRGVWYTEAFF.

The J gene is TRBJ2-7, the V gene TRBV5-1; maybe TRBD2 (5 bases). V lost 0 bases, J lost 6 bases, and 13 bases lay in between. Per the germline V gene, CDR1 is SGHRS and CDR2 is YFSETQ. This CDR3 is built from 14 residues. CDR3 sequence reads: CASSLGSASGEQYF. As DNA, the CDR3 is TGCGCCAGCAGCTTGGGTTCAGCGAGCGGCGAGCAGTACTTC.

The chain recombines TRBV7-9 with TRBJ2-1; D call uncertain. V gave up 2 bases and J gave up 9 bases, with 17 bases separating them. The V gene's germline CDR1 is SEHNR and CDR2 FQNEAQ (reference sequence). This CDR3 region has 15 residues. The CDR3 coding sequence is TGTGCCAGCAGCTTACCCCGGGTTGTAATGTTTGAGCAGTTCTTC. It codes for CASSLPRVVMFEQFF. Using reference TRBV7-9 and TRBJ2-1 for the parts outside the CDR3, the full variable domain is DTGVSQNPRHKITKRGQNVTFRCDPISEHNRLYWYRQTLGQGPEFLTYFQNEAQLEKSRLLSDRFSAERPKGSFSTLEIQRTEQGDSAMYLCASSLPRVVMFEQFFGPGTRLTVL.

The chain is built from TRBV27 and TRBJ1-5; D is ambiguous. Trimming stripped 4 bases from V and 0 bases from J, with 7 bases between. Germline V lookup: CDR1 MNHEY, CDR2 SMNVEV (reference sequence). The CDR3 totals 14 residues. CDR3 in amino acids: CASSSGISNQPQHF. The CDR3 DNA reads as TGTGCCAGCAGTTCCGGGATTAGCAATCAGCCCCAGCATTTT.

This clone turned up a few times. The CDR3 is CASTPRVDTEAFF. The DNA for the CDR3 is TGTGCCAGCACCCCCCGCGTCGACACTGAAGCTTTCTTT. The chain employs TRBV9 and TRBJ1-1; no clear D gene. V lost 6 bases and J 3 bases, leaving 12 bases between the germline ends. Germline loops: CDR1 SGDLS, CDR2 YYNGEE. The CDR3 length is 13 residues.

The gene calls are TRBV27 and TRBJ1-1; 9 bases fit TRBD1. The CDR3 spans 14 residues. CDR1 and CDR2 (germline): MNHEY, SMNVEV (reference sequence). V trimming: 6 bases; J trimming: 1 base; junction bases outside the gene matches: 3. The CDR3: CASSQQGANTEAFF. For the CDR3, the DNA is TGTGCCAGCAGCCAACAGGGGGCGAACACTGAAGCTTTCTTT.

There are a few counts of this clone. The chain couples TRBV19 to TRBJ1-3; unclear D gene. Trimming left V 4 bases short and J 0 bases short, with 7 bases between. There are 14 residues in the CDR3. CDR1 and CDR2 from the germline V gene are LNHDA and SQIVND (reference sequence). The CDR3 nucleotides are TGTGCCAGTAGTACAGGACTCTCTGGAAACACCATATATTTT. It is translated as CASSTGLSGNTIYF.

The chain recombines TRBV6-5 with TRBJ1-2; D not certain. Between the trimmed V and J ends, which lost 0 bases and 5 bases, there was a span of 13 bases. Germline V gives CDR1 MNHEY, CDR2 SVGAGI. There are 15 residues in the CDR3. This CDR3 is CASSYSTGSGYGYTF. DNA for the CDR3: TGTGCCAGCAGTTACTCCACGGGCTCGGGGTATGGCTACACCTTC.

This clone has a handful of counts. This chain joins TRBV2 and TRBJ1-2; D gene ambiguous. V was trimmed by 6 bases and J by 4 bases, leaving 9 bases between them. Germline loops: CDR1 SNHLY, CDR2 FYNNEI. CDR3 size: 12 residues. The CDR3 reads CASSDTFYGYTF. In DNA form, the CDR3 reads TGTGCCAGCAGCGATACTTTCTATGGCTACACCTTC.

V and J are TRBV4-1 and TRBJ2-1, with D maybe TRBD1 (6 bases). The germline gives CDR1 MGHRA, CDR2 YSYEKL. Between the trimmed V and J ends, which lost 4 bases and 7 bases, there was a span of 11 bases. The CDR3 extends over 13 amino acids. CDR3 amino acids: CASSPGVWNEQFF. The CDR3 bases are TGCGCCAGCAGCCCAGGGGTTTGGAATGAGCAGTTCTTC.

This rearrangement joins TRBV7-9 to TRBJ1-2; TRBD1 matches 9 bases. The V gene's germline CDR1 is SEHNR and CDR2 FQNEAQ (reference sequence). The CDR3 consists of 13 residues. Germline trimming cut 5 bases from V and 4 bases from J; bases unmatched to any gene: 2. This chain's CDR3 is CASSPTGGYGYTF. Here the CDR3 DNA reads TGTGCCAGCAGCCCGACAGGGGGCTATGGCTACACCTTC.

The V call is TRBV5-1, the J call TRBJ2-1, with D unresolved. The germline V gene encodes CDR1 SGHRS and CDR2 YFSETQ. This CDR3 comprises 13 residues. Trimming removed 2 bases from V and 7 bases from J, with 10 bases in between. Written as DNA, the CDR3 is TGCGCCAGCAGCTTTCGGGTTGAGAATGAGCAGTTCTTC. Its protein product is CASSFRVENEQFF.

This clone has just one count. The chain carries TRBV7-6 and TRBJ2-6, with 10 nucleotides matching TRBD2. This CDR3 spans 17 amino acids. Germline V gives CDR1 SGHVS, CDR2 FNYEAQ. V was pared by 0 bases and J by 2 bases, with 1 base of the junction left unmatched. The CDR3 is CASSLAAGGAGANVLTF. The CDR3 coding sequence is TGTGCCAGCAGCTTAGCAGCGGGGGGGGCTGGGGCCAACGTCCTGACTTTC.

This clone is a singleton in its sample. V and J are TRBV6-1 and TRBJ1-4; D gene unclear. The CDR3 contains 15 residues. CDR1 MNHNS and CDR2 SASEGT come from the germline V gene. The V gene lost 2 bases and the J gene lost 0 bases, with 7 bases spanning the gap. This CDR3 is CASSEIAATNEKLFF. DNA for the CDR3: TGTGCCAGCAGTGAAATAGCTGCAACTAATGAAAAACTGTTTTTT.